This record covers a single TCR beta chain. Its antigen remains unidentified. It has no much larger one-base neighbor in the sample; base qualities were not kept. Separate from the approximately 700-subject first cohort, the validation cohort of 95 to 150 subjects was the group to which the donors belonged. The library was produced with the immunoSEQ multiplex PCR assay. From the authors' description of their analysis: A statistical classification framework was built for diagnosing cytomegalovirus status from the catalog of TCR beta chain sequences. In its TCRdb copy, this immuneACCESS table keeps in-frame sequences only and misses some clones. Where compared with another copy, unresolved V genes explain less than half of these, and the others have no known cause. For V, J and clone size, that table is used; D and trimming come from the DNA. Here the sample has more than 85,000 clones; about 94% occur a single time. The ten largest make up about 1.1% of the sample.

The sample is drawn from a study of cytomegalovirus exposure and HLA in healthy donors (TCRdb year 2017). With regard to the full study: A later analysis indicated that the 100 to 150 validation repertoires were generated on the platform also employed for the 700 or so repertoires of the first cohort. The study was designed to test whether signatures of past pathogen exposure could be identified by cataloging public T cell receptors. A separate validation cohort of roughly 130 different subjects was used in addition to the 666-subject first cohort. High-throughput TCR immunosequencing, statistical association of individual TCRs with disease status, and machine learning were combined to predict cytomegalovirus infection status.

Broad study findings and their caveats: A later analysis found that TCRs clustered in the first cohort also tended to co-occur in the 100 to 150 validation repertoires, with 90% to 95% of cluster scores above 0. While some public TCRs were present in many individuals, most TCR sequences turned up only very rarely across donors. It was suggested by the authors that the approach could potentially be generalized to other disease states and immunological phenotypes. A later analysis lacked HLA typing for the validation cohort, so it scored co-occurrence in that cohort across all 110 or so repertoires. A total of 150 to 200 TCR beta chains were listed by the study as associated with cytomegalovirus. A few of the identified cytomegalovirus-associated TCR beta chains were confirmed in vitro to be specific for cytomegalovirus antigens. The classifier was reported to diagnose cytomegalovirus status with high specificity and sensitivity in both the original cohort and the validation cohort.

The germline V gene sets CDR1 to LGHNA and CDR2 to YSLEER. For this chain, trimming is 6 bases at the V end and 7 bases at the J end, and the number of junction bases without a gene match is 5. From cysteine to phenylalanine, the CDR3 is 15 amino acids long. Just the 45-base CDR3 DNA is kept, in frame starting at base 1. The source material was PBMCs. This chain joins TRBV4-3 to TRBJ2-2; TRBD2 aligns with 13 central bases. The receptor was derived from a woman aged 25 to 45 in good health and CMV-seropositive. At the DNA level, the sequence is TGCGCCAGCAGGCGGACTAGCGGGAGTTACGGGGAGCTGTTTTTT. This yields the protein CASRRTSGSYGELFF.